These 15 T cell receptor beta chains were all obtained from the same sample, sequenced in a study of blood T cell repertoires in COVID-19. The repertoire was sequenced with immunoSEQ multiplex PCR; TCRdb's copy has only in-frame clones and lacks some. The sample consists of hundreds of thousands of clones, less than 90% of them appearing once. Sequenced: PBMCs or T cells enriched from blood (not recorded which). These receptors all come from a woman aged 45-60 years in a cohort exposed to, infected with or recovered from COVID-19 (not recorded which).

This rearrangement joins TRBV18 to TRBJ1-5; TRBD1 aligns across 9 bases. The CDR3 is 14 residues long. J was trimmed by 4 bases and V by 2 bases; bases with no gene match: 0. Germline lookup yields CDR1 KGHSH and CDR2 LQKENI. This CDR3 reads CASSPGTGNQPQHF. DNA for the CDR3: TGTGCCAGCTCACCAGGGACAGGGAATCAGCCCCAGCATTTT.

V and J are TRBV5-1 and TRBJ1-4; 9 nucleotides line up with TRBD1. Germline V gives CDR1 SGHRS, CDR2 YFSETQ. Trimming cost V 2 bases and J 7 bases; bases outside gene matches: 12. CDR3 length: 17 amino acids. The CDR3 coding sequence is TGCGCCAGCAGCTTAACTGGATTGACAGGGGGTTTTGAAAAACTGTTTTTT. Translation: CASSLTGLTGGFEKLFF.

DNA for the CDR3: TGCGCCAGCAGTGAGGGGAGATATTACACCGGGGAGCTGTTTTTT. Translation: CASSEGRYYTGELFF. The V gene is TRBV10-2, the J gene TRBJ2-2; D might be TRBD2 (5 bases). V dropped 2 bases and J dropped 3 bases, with 10 bases sitting between them. This CDR3 has 15 amino acids. Germline assignment: CDR1 WSHSY and CDR2 SAAADI.

V gene TRBV11-2 combines with J gene TRBJ2-1; 8 bases map to TRBD1. The CDR3 is 13 residues long. Germline assignment: CDR1 SGHAT and CDR2 FQNNGV. The junction had 3 bases not matched to a gene; V was cut back by 5 bases and J by 6 bases. CDR3: CASSSDRGNEQFF. In nucleotides, the CDR3 is TGTGCCAGCAGCAGCGACAGGGGCAATGAGCAGTTCTTC.

This rearrangement joins TRBV27 to TRBJ2-3; perhaps TRBD2 as D (5 bases). V dropped 4 bases and J dropped 2 bases, with 16 bases sitting between them. Germline V gene data show CDR1 as MNHEY and CDR2 as SMNVEV (reference sequence). The CDR3 length is 16 residues. The CDR3 loop reads CASSSQWTQNTDTQYF. DNA of the CDR3: TGTGCCAGCAGTTCCCAATGGACTCAAAACACAGATACGCAGTATTTT.

The rearrangement joins TRBV6-1 to TRBJ1-5, with D perhaps matching TRBD1 (5 bases). The CDR3 runs to 14 residues. The V and J ends lost 3 bases and 5 bases respectively, with 11 bases between them. Germline V CDR1 and CDR2: MNHNS, SASEGT. CDR3 nucleotide sequence: TGTGCCAGCAGTGAGATTAGGGGTCATCAGCCCCAGCATTTT. Protein: CASSEIRGHQPQHF.

The rearrangement links TRBV7-2 to TRBJ2-1; possibly TRBD2 for D (5 bases). The CDR3 runs to 13 residues. Trimming left V 1 base short and J 7 bases short, with 8 bases between. Germline V gene sequence: CDR1 SGHTA, CDR2 FQGNSA. The CDR3, as DNA: TGTGCCAGCAGCTTAGTGGAGGCTAATGAGCAGTTCTTC. Its translation: CASSLVEANEQFF.

This chain joins TRBV30 and TRBJ1-5, with a possible D match to TRBD1 (5 bases). The CDR3 consists of 13 residues. Trimming removed 5 bases from V and 4 bases from J, with 12 bases in between. Germline loops: CDR1 GTSNPN, CDR2 SVGIG (reference sequence). The CDR3 spells CAWGDRENQPQHF. The CDR3 coding sequence is TGTGCCTGGGGGGACCGGGAGAATCAGCCCCAGCATTTT.

The sample holds one count of this clone. The gene calls are TRBV27 and TRBJ1-6, with 8 positions matching TRBD1. CDR1 and CDR2 from the germline V gene are MNHEY and SMNVEV (reference sequence). V lost 5 bases and J lost 4; bases outside the gene matches: 7. There are 16 residues in the CDR3. This CDR3 reads CASSGTGLGYNSPLHF. CDR3 sequence (DNA): TGTGCCAGCAGTGGGACAGGCCTCGGATATAATTCACCCCTCCACTTT.

The V and J genes are TRBV7-9 and TRBJ1-6; no definite D call. CDR1 and CDR2 (germline): SEHNR, FQNEAQ (reference sequence). V was clipped by 3 bases and J by 5 bases, with 11 bases between them. CDR3 length equals 15 residues. DNA of the CDR3: TGTGCCAGCAGCTTCGAGGCGGCGGATAATTCACCCCTCCACTTT. Encoded protein: CASSFEAADNSPLHF.

This chain joins TRBV5-4 and TRBJ1-6; 8 nucleotides line up with TRBD1. The CDR3 loop spans 16 amino acids. Germline V CDR1 and CDR2: SGHNT, YYREEE (reference sequence). J was trimmed by 8 bases and V by 0 bases; bases with no gene match: 7. CDR3 sequence: CASSLGGRGPYSPLHF. The CDR3 coding sequence is TGTGCCAGCAGCTTGGGCGGCAGGGGGCCTTATTCACCCCTCCACTTT.

As concerns this clone: The sample contains more than one DNA sequence encoding this CDR3. The chain has TRBV9 and TRBJ2-1, with D maybe TRBD2 (5 bases). This CDR3 comprises 14 residues. V shed 0 bases and J shed 4 bases, with 8 bases lying between them. The germline CDR1 and CDR2 sequences are SGDLS and YYNGEE. The CDR3 here is CASSVAGSYNEQFF. The CDR3 nucleotides read TGTGCCAGCAGCGTAGCGGGGTCTTACAATGAGCAGTTCTTC.

The genes are TRBV7-2 and TRBJ2-7; D possibly corresponds to TRBD1 (5 bases). This CDR3 is 14 amino acids long. V lost 2 bases, J lost 3 bases, and 11 bases lay in between. Germline V lookup: CDR1 SGHTA, CDR2 FQGNSA. The CDR3 sequence: CASSLQGESYEQYF. As DNA, the CDR3 is TGTGCCAGCAGCTTACAGGGCGAAAGCTACGAGCAGTACTTC.

This chain uses TRBV27 with TRBJ1-6; tentatively, D is TRBD1 (6 bases). V was shortened by 6 bases and J by 8 bases, with 11 bases between the two germline ends. This CDR3 contains 13 residues. Germline CDR1 is MNHEY and CDR2 is SMNVEV (reference sequence). The chain's CDR3 is CASREDSHSPLHF. CDR3 nucleotides: TGTGCCAGCAGGGAGGACAGCCATTCACCCCTCCACTTT.

The chain carries TRBV6-1 and TRBJ1-3; 8 bases match TRBD1. This CDR3 contains 17 residues. V trimming: 4 bases; J trimming: 7 bases; junction bases outside the gene matches: 15. Germline V gene sequence: CDR1 MNHNS, CDR2 SASEGT. The CDR3 sequence is CASSALQVRTGTNTIYF. The CDR3 DNA is TGTGCCAGCAGTGCACTACAGGTCCGGACAGGGACCAACACCATATATTTT.